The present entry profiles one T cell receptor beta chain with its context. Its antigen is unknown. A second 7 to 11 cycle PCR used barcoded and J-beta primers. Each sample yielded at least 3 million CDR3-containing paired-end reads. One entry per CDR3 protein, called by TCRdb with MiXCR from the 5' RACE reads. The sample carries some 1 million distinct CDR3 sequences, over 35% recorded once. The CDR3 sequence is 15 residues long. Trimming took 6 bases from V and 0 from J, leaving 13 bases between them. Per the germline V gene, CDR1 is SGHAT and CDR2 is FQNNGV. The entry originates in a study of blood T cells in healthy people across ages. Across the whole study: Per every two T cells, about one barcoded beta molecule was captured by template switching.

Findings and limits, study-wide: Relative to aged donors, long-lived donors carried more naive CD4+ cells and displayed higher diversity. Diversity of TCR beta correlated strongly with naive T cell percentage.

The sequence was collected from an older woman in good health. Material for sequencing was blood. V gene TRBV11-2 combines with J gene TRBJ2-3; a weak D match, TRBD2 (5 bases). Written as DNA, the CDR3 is TGTGCCAGCAGTTCATACGGACTTAGCACAGATACGCAGTATTTT. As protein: CASSSYGLSTDTQYF.